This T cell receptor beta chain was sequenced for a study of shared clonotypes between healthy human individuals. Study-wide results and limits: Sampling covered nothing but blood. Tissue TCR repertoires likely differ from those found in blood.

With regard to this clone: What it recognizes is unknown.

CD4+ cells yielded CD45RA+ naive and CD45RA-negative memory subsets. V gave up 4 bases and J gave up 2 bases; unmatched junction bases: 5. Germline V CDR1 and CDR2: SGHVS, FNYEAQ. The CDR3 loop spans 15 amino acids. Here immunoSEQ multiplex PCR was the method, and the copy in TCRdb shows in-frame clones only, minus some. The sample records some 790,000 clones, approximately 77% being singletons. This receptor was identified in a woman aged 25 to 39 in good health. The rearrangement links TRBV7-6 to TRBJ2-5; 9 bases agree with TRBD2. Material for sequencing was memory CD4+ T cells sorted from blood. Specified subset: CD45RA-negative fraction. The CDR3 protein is CASSSTSGSQETQYF. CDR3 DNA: TGTGCCAGCAGCTCGACTAGCGGCTCGCAAGAGACCCAGTACTTC.